The present T cell receptor (beta chain) was sequenced within a study of technical replicates of blood from several donors (dated by TCRdb to 2016 to 2017). Notes on this clone: No cognate antigen has been identified for it. Base qualities are not provided; no much larger clone lies one nucleotide away.

Libraries were built with the immunoSEQ multiplex PCR assay. Entries here come from immuneACCESS through TCRdb and include only in-frame sequences with V and J called. Some clones fail to appear in such tables; in the studies checked, an unresolved V gene covers under half of the shortfall, and the cause of the remainder is unknown. Recorded for this sample are 65,000 to 90,000 clones; just over 90% of them occurred a single time. Roughly 0.28% of the sample is held by the ten biggest clonotypes. Based on the germline V gene (reference sequence), the CDR1 and CDR2 sequences are LNHNV and YYDKDF. The CDR3 has 16 amino acids, counting the end cysteine and phenylalanine. The sequence is cut down to CDR3 DNA, 48 bases in frame from base 1. V is reduced by 6 bases and J by 6 bases, leaving a spacing of 21 bases between them.

The source of this sequence is a human donor in good health. The sample comprised T cells isolated from PBMCs. The sequence links TRBV15 to TRBJ1-5; tentative D gene TRBD1, with 5 bases matching. This receptor carries the CDR3 CATREGPYLWSQPQHF. The bases read TGTGCCACCAGGGAGGGACCCTACCTCTGGAGTCAGCCCCAGCATTTT.